The TCR beta chain under discussion was sequenced for a study of cytomegalovirus exposure and HLA in healthy donors. Study-level information: Previous work identified some 120 million unique TCR beta sequences from 150 million to 200 million T cells. Broader study findings: Differences between HLA loci emerged in a later analysis of TCR association rates, with DRB1 most and HLA-C fewest. Relative to equally common others, HLA-associated TCR beta chains showed greater clonal expansion in a later analysis.

PCR amplification relied on 60 Vbeta primers (plus 13 Jbeta primers). Sequencing used immunoSEQ multiplex PCR; TCRdb keeps in-frame clones, though not all of them. This table holds around 190,000 clones, roughly 80% found once. The table lists this clone with a few counts. Its antigen is not identified. CDR3 length equals 13 residues. The V gene's germline CDR1 is MNHEY and CDR2 SVGAGI. The V end lost 7 bases, the J end lost 4 bases, and 13 bases lay between the germline ends. This sequence was found in a man aged 35 to 55 in good health and CMV-seropositive. Sequences were obtained from PBMCs. J is TRBJ1-1 and V is TRBV6-5, with D perhaps matching TRBD1 (5 bases). CDR3 DNA: TGTGCCAGCACCACGCGGGGGTCCACTGAAGCTTTCTTT. Translated: CASTTRGSTEAFF.